The clone carrying this T cell receptor (beta chain) was recorded a few times. What it binds is not known. These data originate in a study of cytomegalovirus exposure and HLA in healthy donors. In the study overall: About 85 million unique TCRs from HLA-typed donors were held in an early release of data.

Donors consisted of healthy bone marrow donors. Study observations and caveats: Diagnosis of cytomegalovirus status made by the classifier reportedly showed high specificity and sensitivity. A later analysis linked a missense DCLRE1C variant to TCR beta V- and J-gene trimming.

PCR was performed using 60 Vbeta and 13 Jbeta primers. Data came from immunoSEQ multiplex PCR; TCRdb stores just in-frame clones and leaves some out. The table includes about 130,000 clones, about 8.5% detected once. This sequence originates from a man aged 35 to 55 in good health and CMV-seronegative. The sequenced sample was PBMCs.

CDR3 amino acids: CASTRTGISTDTQYF. CDR3 bases: TGTGCCAGCACTCGGACAGGGATCTCGACAGATACGCAGTATTTT. The chain employs TRBV5-6 and TRBJ2-3; 8 positions agree with TRBD1. Germline V CDR1 and CDR2: SGHDT, YYEEEE. The CDR3 consists of 15 residues. The V and J ends lost 6 bases and 3 bases, in that order; junction bases with no gene match: 9.